This T cell receptor beta chain was profiled in a study of shared clonotypes between healthy human individuals. Study in general: The donors, two women and a few men, were aged 18 to 49.

The assay used deep level. Authors' processing steps: With immunoSEQ giving junction-only sequences and no quality scores, filtering differed. Using immunoSEQ multiplex PCR, the repertoire was profiled, and TCRdb retains in-frame clones only, with some absent. D and trimming come from the DNA, and the V and J calls and clone size come from that table. This sample yields 550,000 to 700,000 clones, of which 73% are seen a single time; around 1.8% belongs to the top ten. The germline V gene encodes CDR1 KGHSH and CDR2 LQKENI. The V gene end was trimmed by 4 bases and the J gene end by 1 base; junction bases not matched to a gene: 5. This CDR3 has 16 amino acids.

Source material: memory CD4+ T cells sorted from blood. Sample subset: CD45RA-negative fraction. This chain uses TRBV18 with TRBJ2-3; the match to TRBD2 covers 10 bases. This receptor was obtained from a woman under 40 in good health. CDR3 sequence reads: CASSRAGGPGTDTQYF. In nucleotides, the CDR3 is TGTGCCAGCTCACGAGCGGGAGGGCCGGGCACAGATACGCAGTATTTT. Full variable domain (remainder filled in from reference TRBV18 and TRBJ2-3): NAGVMQNPRHLVRRRGQEARLRCSPMKGHSHVYWYRQLPEEGLKFMVYLQKENIIDESGMPKERFSAEFPKEGPSILRIQQVVRGDSAAYFCASSRAGGPGTDTQYFGPGTRLTVL.